These T cell receptor beta chains were read from a single sample in a study of blood T cell repertoires in COVID-19. This table comes from immunoSEQ multiplex PCR, and its TCRdb copy is limited to in-frame clones, with some not included. The data hold about 47,000 clones, with approximately 88% observed a single time. Sequenced sample: peripheral blood. The receptor source for this set is a human donor with active COVID-19. The donor label of this sample is uncertain. The CDR3 runs from the conserved cysteine through the conserved F or W. A D gene is named only where the DNA matches it firmly. For some rows the clone size is stated as once, few or many, or as a class when expanded; others skip it.

V gene	clone size	D gene	J gene	CDR3 DNA	CDR3 protein
TRBV21-1	-	-	TRBJ2-7	TGTGCCAGCAGCAACCAGACTGGTCAGATCTCCTACGAGCAGTACTTC	CASSNQTGQISYEQYF
TRBV2	-	TRBD1	TRBJ2-6	TGTGCCAGCAACGCCGGACAGGGAACAGGGGCCAACGTCCTGACTTTC	CASNAGQGTGANVLTF
TRBV5-3	once	-	TRBJ2-4	TGTGCCAGAAGCATCCGGGACACAAAACCCCTCCTAGCCAAAAACATTCAGTACTTC	CARSIRDTKPLLAKNIQYF
TRBV7-3	-	TRBD2	TRBJ2-2	TGTGCCAGCAGCACGACTAGCGGGGGGTACACCGGGGAGCTGTTTTTT	CASSTTSGGYTGELFF
TRBV5-1	-	-	TRBJ2-3	TGCGCCAGCAGCTTGGGCGACGGGATCACAGATACGCAGTATTTT	CASSLGDGITDTQYF
TRBV12-5	-	TRBD2	TRBJ2-7	TGTGCTAGTGGCCGGGGGGCCTACGAGCAGTACTTC	CASGRGAYEQYF
TRBV27	-	-	TRBJ1-1	TGTGCCAGCAGTTCCGACAGGATGAACACTGAAGCTTTCTTT	CASSSDRMNTEAFF
TRBV7-9	-	-	TRBJ2-3	TGTGCCAGCAGCCCCAGGGCTAGCACAGATACGCAGTATTTT	CASSPRASTDTQYF
TRBV21-1	-	-	TRBJ2-7	TGTGCCAGCAGCAAAGCGAGGACAGGGGGCCCCTACGAGCAGTACTTC	CASSKARTGGPYEQYF
TRBV12-5	-	TRBD2	TRBJ2-1	TGTGCTAGTGGTTTGGGGACTAGCGGGGGTCGAGAGCAGTTCTTC	CASGLGTSGGREQFF
TRBV6-2/TRBV6-3	once	-	TRBJ2-5	TGTGCCAGCAGTTACTCGTTAGTTTGGTGGGAGGTGGGGACCCAGTACTTC	CASSYSLVWWEVGTQYF
TRBV7-3	-	-	TRBJ2-5	TGTGCCAGCAGCCCTACAGGGCTCCAAGAGACCCAGTACTTC	CASSPTGLQETQYF
TRBV9	-	-	TRBJ2-2	TGTGCCAGCAGCGTAGGGAGGACTGCCGCCCGAAGCGGGGAGCTGTTTTTT	CASSVGRTAARSGELFF
TRBV28	-	TRBD1	TRBJ2-7	TGTGCCAGCAGTCAAGGACAGGAGGAGCCCTTATACGAGCAGTACTTC	CASSQGQEEPLYEQYF
TRBV14	-	-	TRBJ2-2	TGTGCCAGCAGTGCGACTAGAAACACCGGGGAGCTGTTTTTT	CASSATRNTGELFF